This record covers a single TCR beta chain. What it binds is unknown. CDR3 length: 18 residues. Per the germline V gene, CDR1 is LGHNA and CDR2 is YSLEER. The junction had 9 bases not matched to a gene; V was cut back by 0 bases and J by 1 base. Sequenced by immunoSEQ multiplex PCR; TCRdb stores in-frame clones only, minus some. In the table there are 120,000 to 150,000 clones, about 90% of which are singletons. The sample originates from a study of T cell responses to AZD1222 COVID-19 vaccine. Notes on the study in general: After the peak T cell response, and only then, were repertoires sampled.

The receptor was isolated from an adult in good health. The J gene is TRBJ1-1, the V gene TRBV4-3; 9 bases fit TRBD1. Sequences were derived from peripheral blood, sampled on day 0 of AZD1222 vaccination. The CDR3 DNA reads as TGCGCCAGCAGCCAAGATCGAGGGACAGGGAGAAAGAACACTGAAGCTTTCTTT. As protein: CASSQDRGTGRKNTEAFF.